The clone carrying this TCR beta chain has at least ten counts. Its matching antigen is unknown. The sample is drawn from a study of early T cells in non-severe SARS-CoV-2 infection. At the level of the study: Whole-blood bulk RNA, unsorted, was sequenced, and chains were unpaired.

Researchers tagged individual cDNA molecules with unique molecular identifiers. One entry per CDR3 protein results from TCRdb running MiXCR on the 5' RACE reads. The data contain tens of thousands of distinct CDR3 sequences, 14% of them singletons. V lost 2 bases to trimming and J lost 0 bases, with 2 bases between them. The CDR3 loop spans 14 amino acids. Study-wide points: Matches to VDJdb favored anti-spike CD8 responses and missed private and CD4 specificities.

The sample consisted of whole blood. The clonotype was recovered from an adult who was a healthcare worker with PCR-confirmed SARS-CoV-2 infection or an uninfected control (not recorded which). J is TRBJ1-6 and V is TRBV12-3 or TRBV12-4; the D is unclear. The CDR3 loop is CASSLSSYNSPLHF. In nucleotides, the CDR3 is TGTGCCAGCAGTTTAAGCTCCTATAATTCACCCCTCCACTTT.